One and the same sample provided the 26 T cell receptor beta chains below, sequenced in a study of cytomegalovirus exposure and HLA in healthy donors. PCR employed 60 Vbeta and 13 Jbeta primers. Repertoires were generated with immunoSEQ multiplex PCR, while TCRdb's copy carries only in-frame clones and drops some. Of about 150,000 clones in the sample, approximately 80% were seen once. Sequenced sample: PBMCs. The receptors derive from a middle-aged man in good health and CMV-seropositive.

The genes are TRBV7-2 and TRBJ2-2, with TRBD2 matching over 7 bases. CDR1 is SGHTA and CDR2 is FQGNSA in the germline V gene. The CDR3 runs 14 residues. The V gene end was trimmed by 10 bases and the J gene end by 8 bases; junction bases not matched to a gene: 13. CDR3 in DNA: TGTGCCACATACCCGGAGGCGGGAGCTGGGGAGCTGTTTTTT. The encoded protein is CATYPEAGAGELFF. Variable domain in full (rest from reference TRBV7-2 and TRBJ2-2): GAGVSQSPSNKVTEKGKDVELRCDPISGHTALYWYRQSLGQGLEFLIYFQGNSAPDKSGLPSDRFSAERTGGSVSTLTIQRTQQEDSAVYLCATYPEAGAGELFFGEGSRLTVL.

This clone was recorded once. The chain has TRBV27 and TRBJ2-2; 7 positions match TRBD1. The CDR3 is made up of 17 amino acids. V gave up 2 bases and J gave up 0 bases; unmatched junction bases: 6. Germline loops: CDR1 MNHEY, CDR2 SMNVEV (reference sequence). The CDR3 reads CASSLTLGGANTGELFF. CDR3 coding DNA: TGTGCCAGCAGTTTAACCCTAGGGGGCGCGAACACCGGGGAGCTGTTTTTT.

The chain combines TRBV28 with TRBJ2-7; 11 bases are a match to TRBD2. J was trimmed by 4 bases and V by 3 bases; bases with no gene match: 17. The CDR3 runs to 19 residues. CDR1 and CDR2 from the germline V gene are MDHEN and SYDVKM. The CDR3 nucleotides are TGTGCCAGCAGTTTTCTTATTCCGGTGGTAGCGGGAGGGTTTTACGAGCAGTACTTC. Translated: CASSFLIPVVAGGFYEQYF.

The chain employs TRBV18 and TRBJ1-1; no clear D. V was trimmed by 2 bases and J by 1 base, leaving 14 bases between them. This CDR3 region has 16 residues. Germline V lookup: CDR1 KGHSH, CDR2 LQKENI. The CDR3 coding sequence is TGTGCCAGCTCACCATTTGGACTCACTGGGAACACTGAAGCTTTCTTT. Encoded protein: CASSPFGLTGNTEAFF.

The chain is built from TRBV10-3 and TRBJ1-3, with 8 positions matching TRBD1. This CDR3 comprises 15 residues. Germline loops: CDR1 ENHRY, CDR2 SYGVKD. V was clipped by 4 bases and J by 4 bases; unmatched bases: 6. CDR3 DNA: TGTGCCATCAGTGCCCAGGGGGCGCAGGGAAACACCATATATTTT. It specifies CAISAQGAQGNTIYF.

This chain joins TRBV6-1 and TRBJ2-7; D is ambiguous. Between the trimmed V and J ends, which lost 8 bases and 3 bases, there was a span of 8 bases. This CDR3 is 11 amino acids long. Germline CDR1 reads MNHNS; CDR2 reads SASEGT. This CDR3 is CASGDHYEQYF. In DNA form, the CDR3 reads TGTGCCAGCGGAGACCACTACGAGCAGTACTTC.

The genes are TRBV7-9 and TRBJ2-7, with TRBD2 identical over 11 bases. This CDR3 contains 16 residues. Germline loops: CDR1 SEHNR, CDR2 FQNEAQ (reference sequence). V lost 5 bases and J lost 2; bases outside the gene matches: 8. The CDR3 is CASSGPGTSGAYEQYF. CDR3 bases: TGTGCCAGCAGCGGGCCAGGGACTAGCGGAGCCTACGAGCAGTACTTC. Filled out from reference TRBV7-9 and TRBJ2-7, the complete variable domain reads DTGVSQNPRHKITKRGQNVTFRCDPISEHNRLYWYRQTLGQGPEFLTYFQNEAQLEKSRLLSDRFSAERPKGSFSTLEIQRTEQGDSAMYLCASSGPGTSGAYEQYFGPGTRLTVT.

The chain carries TRBV7-3 and TRBJ2-1; 7 bases line up with TRBD2. Germline V CDR1 and CDR2: SGHTA, FQGTGA. The CDR3 is 15 residues long. V lost 5 bases and J lost 5; bases outside the gene matches: 9. The chain's CDR3 is CASSPRGRANNEQFF. CDR3 coding DNA: TGTGCCAGCAGCCCCCGCGGGAGAGCTAACAATGAGCAGTTCTTC.

J is TRBJ1-2 and V is TRBV28, with D possibly matching TRBD1 (6 bases). Germline CDR1 reads MDHEN; CDR2 reads SYDVKM. This CDR3 is built from 14 residues. V lost 10 bases to trimming and J lost 3 bases, with 18 bases between them. The CDR3 protein is CAIKNWDTHYGYTF. The CDR3, as DNA: TGTGCCATCAAAAATTGGGACACCCACTATGGCTACACCTTC.

The V call is TRBV5-1, the J call TRBJ2-5; D may be TRBD1 (5 bases). This CDR3 contains 13 residues. The germline CDR1 and CDR2 sequences are SGHRS and YFSETQ. V was trimmed by 4 bases and J by 5 bases, leaving 12 bases between them. CDR3 nucleotides: TGCGCCAGCAGCCTCAGGGTTTTGGAGACCCAGTACTTC. Its protein product is CASSLRVLETQYF. Complete variable domain (other parts from reference TRBV5-1 and TRBJ2-5): KAGVTQTPRYLIKTRGQQVTLSCSPISGHRSVSWYQQTPGQGLQFLFEYFSETQRNKGNFPGRFSGRQFSNSRSEMNVSTLELGDSALYLCASSLRVLETQYFGPGTRLLVL.

The chain employs TRBV7-3 and TRBJ2-1; D call uncertain. This CDR3 is 15 amino acids long. Trimming cost V 3 bases and J 0 bases, with 9 bases left between them. Germline loops: CDR1 SGHTA, CDR2 FQGTGA. For the CDR3, the DNA is TGTGCCAGCAGCTTCCCCGGTAGCTCCTACAATGAGCAGTTCTTC. Amino acids: CASSFPGSSYNEQFF.

This clone showed up just once. The gene calls are TRBV5-1 and TRBJ2-3; 7 positions match TRBD2. Germline lookup yields CDR1 SGHRS and CDR2 YFSETQ. J was trimmed by 2 bases and V by 1 base; bases with no gene match: 7. The CDR3 runs 16 residues. The CDR3: CASSLLGLLHTDTQYF. Here the CDR3 DNA reads TGCGCCAGCAGCTTGCTGGGACTACTTCACACAGATACGCAGTATTTT.

This clone came up a few times. V is TRBV7-2 and J is TRBJ1-2, with D perhaps TRBD1 (6 bases). V lost 5 bases and J lost 2, with 18 bases in between. Germline values: CDR1 SGHTA, CDR2 FQGNSA. This CDR3 spans 16 amino acids. The CDR3: CASSGHLDRGNYGYTF. The CDR3 bases are TGTGCCAGCAGCGGGCATCTGGACAGAGGGAACTATGGCTACACCTTC.

This clone was counted between two and nine times. The chain recombines TRBV2 with TRBJ2-3, with D possibly TRBD2 on 7 matching bases. This CDR3 spans 15 amino acids. V shed 8 bases and J shed 1 base, with 16 bases lying between them. The germline CDR1 and CDR2 sequences are SNHLY and FYNNEI. CDR3 protein: CASGGAGVGTDTQYF. Written as DNA, the CDR3 is TGTGCCAGCGGGGGGGCGGGAGTTGGCACAGATACGCAGTATTTT.

The chain is built from TRBV25-1 and TRBJ2-3, with 9 bases matching TRBD2. This CDR3 is 18 amino acids long. J was trimmed by 2 bases and V by 1 base; bases with no gene match: 10. In germline, CDR1 is MGHDK, CDR2 SYGVNS. The CDR3 reads CASSEWLGPSGITDTQYF. DNA of the CDR3: TGTGCCAGCAGTGAATGGCTTGGGCCTAGCGGGATCACAGATACGCAGTATTTT.

The chain employs TRBV28 and TRBJ2-5; 9 bases fit TRBD1. Germline CDR1 and CDR2: MDHEN and SYDVKM. The V segment lost 7 bases and the J segment 5 bases; nucleotides outside the gene matches: 11. This CDR3 has 15 residues. The CDR3 coding sequence is TGTGCCAGCACCTTACTGACAGGGGGAGTTGAGACCCAGTACTTC. It specifies CASTLLTGGVETQYF.

This clone was recorded only once. The V and J genes are TRBV11-2 and TRBJ1-3; 7 nucleotides line up with TRBD1. This CDR3 spans 17 amino acids. The V gene's germline CDR1 is SGHAT and CDR2 FQNNGV. J was trimmed by 2 bases and V by 1 base; bases with no gene match: 8. The CDR3: CASSLARQGIAGNTIYF. CDR3 DNA: TGTGCCAGCAGCTTAGCCCGACAGGGAATAGCTGGAAACACCATATATTTT.

This chain links TRBV9 with TRBJ2-2; maybe TRBD1 (5 bases). Per germline, CDR1 SGDLS and CDR2 YYNGEE. Trimming pared 4 bases from V and 1 base from J, leaving 23 bases between. There are 19 residues in the CDR3. CDR3 region: CASSLWPFRDSQNTGELFF. The CDR3 region has the DNA TGTGCCAGCAGCCTCTGGCCCTTTCGAGACAGTCAGAACACCGGGGAGCTGTTTTTT.

This sequence joins TRBV6-5 and TRBJ2-7; no clear D. V lost 2 bases and J 3 bases, leaving 11 bases between the germline ends. Germline lookup yields CDR1 MNHEY and CDR2 SVGAGI. The CDR3 sequence is 14 residues long. The CDR3 nucleotides are TGTGCCAGCAGTTACCGGCTAGGTATCTACGAGCAGTACTTC. Translating it yields CASSYRLGIYEQYF.

The chain recombines TRBV10-2 with TRBJ1-5, with a possible D match to TRBD1 (5 bases). V lost 3 bases, J lost 9 bases, and 12 bases lay in between. CDR3 length: 13 residues. CDR1 is WSHSY, CDR2 SAAADI, per germline. The CDR3 is CASSEGGGGPQHF. The CDR3 nucleotides are TGCGCCAGCAGTGAAGGCGGGGGTGGGCCCCAGCATTTT.

V gene TRBV5-6 combines with J gene TRBJ2-1; 8 bases agree with TRBD2. Trimming took 3 bases from V and 4 from J; bases not matched to a gene: 9. The CDR3 contains 16 residues. Germline-derived CDR1 and CDR2 are SGHDT and YYEEEE. CDR3 sequence reads: CASSSQSGRLYNEQFF. CDR3 sequence (DNA): TGTGCCAGCAGCTCGCAAAGCGGGAGATTATACAATGAGCAGTTCTTC.

The chain links TRBV28 to TRBJ2-7, with 7 bases fitting TRBD1. Germline V gene lookup returns CDR1 MDHEN and CDR2 SYDVKM. V lost 10 bases, J lost 7 bases, and 7 bases stayed unmatched. This CDR3 region has 11 residues. In DNA form, the CDR3 reads TGTGCCACCACAGGGGTTCAGGAGCAGTACTTC. Amino acid sequence: CATTGVQEQYF.

The CDR3: CASSILSGDQPQHF. The CDR3 DNA sequence: TGTGCCAGTAGTATCCTCAGTGGTGATCAGCCCCAGCATTTT. This sequence joins TRBV19 and TRBJ1-5; D gene unclear. CDR3 length: 14 amino acids. Germline CDR1 LNHDA, CDR2 SQIVND (reference sequence). V lost 3 bases and J lost 5, with 11 bases in between.

This clone was picked up one time. J is TRBJ2-2 and V is TRBV7-2; possibly TRBD2 for D (6 bases). CDR3 length equals 16 residues. Trimming stripped 5 bases from V and 1 base from J, with 14 bases between. The germline gives CDR1 SGHTA, CDR2 FQGNSA. The CDR3: CASSTLSGRNTGELFF. The CDR3 DNA reads TGTGCCAGCAGCACCCTCAGCGGGCGGAACACCGGGGAGCTGTTTTTT. Supplemented by reference TRBV7-2 and TRBJ2-2, the full variable domain reads GAGVSQSPSNKVTEKGKDVELRCDPISGHTALYWYRQSLGQGLEFLIYFQGNSAPDKSGLPSDRFSAERTGGSVSTLTIQRTQQEDSAVYLCASSTLSGRNTGELFFGEGSRLTVL.

The chain employs TRBV10-3 and TRBJ2-7; TRBD2 agrees at 12 bases. Germline CDR1 reads ENHRY; CDR2 reads SYGVKD. J was trimmed by 1 base and V by 0 bases; bases with no gene match: 4. The CDR3 covers 17 residues. CDR3 region: CAISESAGTSGSYEQYF. CDR3 coding DNA: TGTGCCATCAGTGAGTCGGCCGGGACTAGCGGGTCCTACGAGCAGTACTTC.

This clone was found once. The V gene is TRBV10-2, the J gene TRBJ2-7; 7 nucleotides line up with TRBD1. CDR1 and CDR2 (germline): WSHSY, SAAADI. The CDR3 consists of 15 residues. The V gene end was trimmed by 2 bases and the J gene end by 3 bases; junction bases not matched to a gene: 7. The CDR3 spells CASSERGQTGYEQYF. The CDR3 DNA follows: TGCGCCAGCAGTGAGAGGGGACAGACGGGCTACGAGCAGTACTTC.